This record covers a single TCR beta chain. Trimming pared 0 bases from V and 4 bases from J, leaving 12 bases between. The germline V gene has CDR1 KGHSH and CDR2 LQKENI. This CDR3 is built from 15 residues. The data originate from a study of long-term antiretroviral therapy in people with HIV. The immunoSEQ assay was v3.0, run at survey level. Using immunoSEQ multiplex PCR, the repertoire was profiled, and TCRdb retains in-frame clones only, with some absent. The sample yields about 28,000 clones, roughly 84% seen once. The chain joins TRBV18 to TRBJ2-5; TRBD2 might be the D (6 bases). This specimen was unsorted PBMCs, taken 2.7 to 2.9 years after starting antiretroviral therapy. The receptor was derived from a man aged 30-40 years with HIV. CDR3 nucleotides: TGTGCCAGCTCACCACCGGGGAGGCTCACAGAGACCCAGTACTTC. The encoded protein is CASSPPGRLTETQYF.